This T cell receptor beta chain was sequenced for a study of blood T cells in healthy people across ages. For the second PCR, which ran for 7 to 11 cycles, a sample-barcoded 5' primer and a J-beta primer mix were used. A single record per CDR3 protein comes from TCRdb applying MiXCR to the 5' RACE reads. The repertoire includes roughly 680,000 distinct CDR3 sequences, more than 40% of them detected once, and roughly 30% sits in the top ten. The CDR3 is 14 residues long. The J segment lost 4 bases and the V segment lost 6 bases, leaving 3 bases of the junction unmatched. In germline, CDR1 is MNHEY, CDR2 SMNVEV (reference sequence). This clonotype was observed a handful of times.

The chain recombines TRBV27 with TRBJ2-7; TRBD2 agrees at 13 bases. The source material was blood. The receptor's source is a woman in her sixties or seventies in good health. The CDR3 DNA reads TGTGCCAGCAGAAAACTAGCGGGGGGGTACGAGCAGTACTTC. Amino acids: CASRKLAGGYEQYF.